This T cell receptor (beta chain) came from a study of identical twins. Study conclusions and caveats: It was possible that invariant MAIT and iNKT cells partly confounded the zero-insertion analyses.

Trimming took 2 bases from V and 2 from J, leaving 13 bases between them. The CDR3 runs 15 residues. CDR1 is MNHEY, CDR2 SVGAGI, per germline. TCRdb called the 5' RACE reads again in MiXCR, with one record for every CDR3 protein. The repertoire holds about 520,000 distinct CDR3 sequences, with 22% as singletons. On this clonotype: Its antigen is unknown.

This sample also belongs to another study, concerning T cells expressing NK-cell markers.

The sequencing input was CD4+ T cells sorted from blood. The sequence was collected from a young woman in good health. The rearrangement links TRBV6-5 to TRBJ2-7, with unresolved D. The CDR3 DNA is TGTGCCAGCAGTTACACGGCAGGTGTACCCTACGAGCAGTACTTC. It translates to CASSYTAGVPYEQYF.